Described below is a single T cell receptor beta chain sequence and its context. These data are taken from a study of blood T cells in healthy people across ages. Germline V gene data show CDR1 as DFQATT and CDR2 as SNEGSKA (reference sequence). The CDR3 length is 15 residues. A J-beta primer mix and a sample-barcoded 5' primer were used in a second PCR of about 7 to 12 cycles. TCRdb independently ran MiXCR on the 5' RACE reads; one entry per CDR3 protein. The sample consists of approximately 2,000,000 distinct CDR3 sequences, roughly two fifths of them appearing once. The receptor's source is a human donor in good health. Sequenced input: blood. The rearrangement links TRBV20-1 to TRBJ2-4; D may correspond to TRBD1 or TRBD2 (6 bases each). The closer fit of TRBJ2-7 to the DNA end suggests the J call may be wrong. The CDR3 DNA sequence: TGCAGTGCCTCCCGACCGATAACGGGGGCACGCGAGCAGTACTTC. It is translated as CSASRPITGAREQYF.